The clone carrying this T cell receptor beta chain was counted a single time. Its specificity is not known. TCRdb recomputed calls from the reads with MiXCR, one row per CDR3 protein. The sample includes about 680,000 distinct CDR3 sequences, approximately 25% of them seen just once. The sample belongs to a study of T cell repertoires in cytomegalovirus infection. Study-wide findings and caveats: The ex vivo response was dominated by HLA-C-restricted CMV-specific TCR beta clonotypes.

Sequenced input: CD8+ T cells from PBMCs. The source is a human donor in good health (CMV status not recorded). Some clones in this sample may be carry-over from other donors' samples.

CDR3 in amino acids: CASSQARGGGKFF. CDR3 coding DNA: TGTGCCAGCAGTCAGGCGAGAGGAGGGGGCAAGTTCTTC. The rearrangement joins TRBV6-5 to TRBJ2-1; weak D call: TRBD1 (7 bases). The CDR3 spans 13 residues. Germline V gives CDR1 MNHEY, CDR2 SVGAGI. The ends were cut back, 5 bases at V and 14 bases at J, with 19 bases in the middle.